The 23 T cell receptor beta chains below all came from one sample that was sequenced in a study of beta chain features in type 1 diabetes. Since all of the isolated RNA was reverse transcribed, expressed TCRB transcripts were what got sequenced. Here immunoSEQ multiplex PCR was the method, and the copy in TCRdb shows in-frame clones only, minus some. The sample shows some 150,000 clones, around 10% of them seen only once. Sequencing was carried out using central memory CD4+ T cells from blood. These receptors originate from a man aged 18 to 35 in good health.

This clone was detected a few times. The chain recombines TRBV28 with TRBJ2-7; 7 nucleotides align to TRBD2. Germline-derived CDR1 and CDR2 are MDHEN and SYDVKM. This CDR3 is built from 15 residues. J gave up 1 base and V 5 bases, and 8 bases lay outside the gene matches. The CDR3 sequence: CASSVRDYRSYEQYF. The DNA of the CDR3 is TGTGCCAGCAGTGTACGGGACTACAGATCCTACGAGCAGTACTTC.

The chain is built from TRBV6-1 and TRBJ1-3; no firm D call. The CDR3 spans 12 residues. Per the germline V gene, CDR1 is MNHNS and CDR2 is SASEGT. V shed 3 bases and J shed 5 bases, with 5 bases lying between them. The CDR3 sequence: CASSDTRNTIYF. CDR3 sequence (DNA): TGTGCCAGCAGTGACACCCGAAACACCATATATTTT.

This clone was seen a few times. The chain combines TRBV25-1 with TRBJ1-2; 10 nucleotides agree with TRBD1. Germline V CDR1 and CDR2: MGHDK, SYGVNS. After removal of 6 bases from V and 4 bases from J, the junction contained 11 bases not matched to a gene. This CDR3 is built from 16 residues. The DNA of the CDR3 is TGTGCCAGCAGCAGGGACAGGGGCCAGAGTGGCTATGGCTACACCTTC. Its translation: CASSRDRGQSGYGYTF.

This clone was found many times. The chain couples TRBV27 to TRBJ2-4; no clear D gene. Germline lookup yields CDR1 MNHEY and CDR2 SMNVEV (reference sequence). The CDR3 covers 14 residues. The V and J ends lost 6 bases and 6 bases respectively, with 15 bases between them. The CDR3 sequence is CASSLRTSGNIQYF. CDR3 DNA: TGTGCCAGCAGCCTCCGAACTTCTGGAAACATTCAGTACTTC.

This clone was detected a few times. The chain uses TRBV27 and TRBJ1-4; the match to TRBD1 covers 7 bases. The length of the CDR3 is 14 residues. Germline V gives CDR1 MNHEY, CDR2 SMNVEV (reference sequence). Trimming at V came to 4 bases and at J to 1 base, leaving 0 bases not matched to a gene. The CDR3 nucleotides are TGTGCCAGCAGTTGGGACAGAACTAATGAAAAACTGTTTTTT. This gives the protein CASSWDRTNEKLFF.

The chain combines TRBV7-9 with TRBJ2-7; TRBD1 matches at 8 bases. Germline V gene lookup returns CDR1 SEHNR and CDR2 FQNEAQ (reference sequence). The ends lost 4 bases at V and 0 bases at J; junction bases unmatched: 8. The CDR3 sequence is 16 residues long. The CDR3 nucleotides are TGTGCCAGCAGCTGGGGGACAGGAGGTTTCTCCTACGAGCAGTACTTC. Its translation is CASSWGTGGFSYEQYF.

This clone was counted ten times or more. The gene calls are TRBV7-2 and TRBJ2-2, with a weak D call TRBD2 (6 bases). Germline CDR1 and CDR2: SGHTA and FQGNSA. The CDR3 length is 15 residues. Trimming cost V 4 bases and J 6 bases, with 15 bases left between them. The CDR3: CASSSTGTSPGELFF. The CDR3, as DNA: TGTGCCAGCAGCTCTACCGGGACTTCCCCCGGGGAGCTGTTTTTT.

A few counts support this clone. The chain carries TRBV1 and TRBJ1-2; the D segment call TRBD1 is taken from the table without a DNA check. TRBV1 is marked as a pseudogene. The CDR3 contains 16 residues. CDR3 residues: CTSSQAARDRGYGYTF. DNA of the CDR3: TGCACCAGCAGCCAAGCCGCCCGGGACAGGGGCTATGGCTACACCTTC.

The genes are TRBV6-5 and TRBJ1-3; the D gene is possibly TRBD1 (6 bases). The ends were cut back, 2 bases at V and 0 bases at J, with 11 bases in the middle. This CDR3 is 16 amino acids long. Per germline, CDR1 MNHEY and CDR2 SVGAGI. The CDR3: CASSYGQFRSGNTIYF. In DNA, the CDR3 is TGTGCCAGCAGTTACGGACAGTTCCGCTCTGGAAACACCATATATTTT.

This clone was counted only a few times. This chain connects TRBV25-1 to TRBJ2-7, with no clear D. CDR3 size: 11 residues. The germline CDR1 and CDR2 sequences are MGHDK and SYGVNS. V was clipped by 1 base and J by 6 bases, with 4 bases between them. The CDR3 bases are TGTGCCAGCAGTGAATTACGCGAGCAGTACTTC. Amino acid sequence: CASSELREQYF.

The genes are TRBV2 and TRBJ1-2; D unclear. This CDR3 spans 12 amino acids. Germline V gives CDR1 SNHLY, CDR2 FYNNEI. V was clipped by 6 bases and J by 8 bases, with 13 bases between them. Written as DNA, the CDR3 is TGTGCCAGCAGGGCAGACAAAGGAGGCTACACCTTC. This codes for CASRADKGGYTF.

The table lists this clone with a few counts. One end of the junction varies from germline; a read error may be responsible. V is TRBV6-5 and J is TRBJ1-2, with 8 bases identical to TRBD1. Germline V gives CDR1 MNHEY, CDR2 SVGAGI. The CDR3 is made up of 14 amino acids. The CDR3 reads CASRLTGANYGYTF. The CDR3 nucleotides read TGTGCCAGCAGACTGACAGGGGCTAATTATGGCTACACCTTC.

Written as DNA, the CDR3 is TGTGCCATCACGGGTAACGTAGCAGATACGCAGTATTTT. Protein sequence: CAITGNVADTQYF. The chain joins TRBV10-3 to TRBJ2-3; the D is unclear. Trimming shortened V by 7 bases and J by 4 bases, and 12 bases separated the two germline ends. In germline, CDR1 is ENHRY, CDR2 SYGVKD. The CDR3 is 13 residues long.

The chain combines TRBV14 with TRBJ2-1; D perhaps matches TRBD2 (6 bases). Germline CDR1 and CDR2: SGHDN and FVKESK. Trimming pared 7 bases from V and 4 bases from J, leaving 20 bases between. CDR3 size: 16 residues. The CDR3 DNA is TGTGCCAGCACCCTCGTTAAAACTAGCCGATACAATGAGCAGTTCTTC. This encodes CASTLVKTSRYNEQFF.

The chain recombines TRBV5-1 with TRBJ1-1; TRBD1 aligns across 8 bases. Germline lookup yields CDR1 SGHRS and CDR2 YFSETQ. The length of the CDR3 is 18 residues. Germline trimming cut 4 bases from V and 4 bases from J; bases unmatched to any gene: 18. In DNA form, the CDR3 reads TGCGCCAGCAGCCTGACCATGTTCTCGGACAGGGCGGGCACTGAAGCTTTCTTT. This translates into CASSLTMFSDRAGTEAFF.

The sample holds a few counts of this clone. The chain combines TRBV5-4 with TRBJ1-1; 7 nucleotides align to TRBD1. Trimming removed 0 bases from V and 6 bases from J; junction bases left unmatched: 5. Germline values: CDR1 SGHNT, CDR2 YYREEE (reference sequence). This CDR3 is 14 amino acids long. DNA for the CDR3: TGTGCCAGCAGCTTGGAGGGACAGAGCGCTGAAGCTTTCTTT. This gives the protein CASSLEGQSAEAFF. Full variable domain (missing parts from reference TRBV5-4 and TRBJ1-1): ETGVTQSPTHLIKTRGQQVTLRCSSQSGHNTVSWYQQALGQGPQFIFQYYREEENGRGNFPPRFSGLQFPNYSSELNVNALELDDSALYLCASSLEGQSAEAFFGQGTRLTVV.

The V call is TRBV11-3, the J call TRBJ2-1; 9 bases are shared with TRBD1. From germline, CDR1 is SGHNT and CDR2 YENEEA. Losses at the gene ends were 3 bases for V and 6 bases for J; bases not matched to a gene: 0. The CDR3 totals 13 residues. CDR3 in amino acids: CASSLGQGNEQFF. CDR3 bases: TGTGCCAGCAGCTTGGGACAGGGCAATGAGCAGTTCTTC.

This clone has just a few counts. The chain combines TRBV4-3 with TRBJ1-2; TRBD1 agrees at 8 bases. Germline V lookup: CDR1 LGHNA, CDR2 YSLEER. The CDR3 spans 15 residues. Trimming cost V 4 bases and J 6 bases; bases outside gene matches: 10. DNA of the CDR3: TGCGCCAGCAGCCTATGGGACAGGAAGGAAAATGGCTACACCTTC. This encodes CASSLWDRKENGYTF.

Only a few counts were recorded for this clone. The rearrangement joins TRBV28 to TRBJ2-7; 9 bases line up with TRBD1. The CDR3 is made up of 13 amino acids. CDR1 is MDHEN and CDR2 is SYDVKM in the germline V gene. V was pared by 9 bases and J by 6 bases, with 9 bases of the junction left unmatched. CDR3 in amino acids: CASRTGTGREQYF. The CDR3, as DNA: TGTGCCAGTCGAACCGGGACAGGGCGCGAGCAGTACTTC.

In its sample, this clone was seen many times. This rearrangement joins TRBV10-3 to TRBJ2-7; 9 positions agree with TRBD2. The CDR3 totals 15 residues. The V and J ends lost 4 bases and 2 bases, in that order; junction bases with no gene match: 6. Germline CDR1 and CDR2: ENHRY and SYGVKD. As DNA, the CDR3 is TGTGCCATCAGTGGCAGCGGCGGGGGGGCCTACGAGCAGTACTTC. Translated: CAISGSGGGAYEQYF.

The chain uses TRBV27 and TRBJ2-3, with D unresolved. This CDR3 spans 17 amino acids. Trimming took off 5 bases at V and 0 bases at J, with 18 bases between the two ends. Germline lookup yields CDR1 MNHEY and CDR2 SMNVEV (reference sequence). The CDR3: CASSTGQRISSTDTQYF. In nucleotides, the CDR3 is TGTGCCAGCAGTACCGGGCAGAGGATCTCTAGCACAGATACGCAGTATTTT.

This clone has only a few counts. The DNA of the CDR3 is TGTGCCAGCAGCTTATTTCATAGGACATATTACACAGATACGCAGTATTTT. Residues: CASSLFHRTYYTDTQYF. The V call is TRBV13, the J call TRBJ2-3, with D possibly TRBD1 on 5 matching bases. V lost 2 bases and J lost 2, with 17 bases in between. The CDR3 runs to 17 residues. Looked up from germline, CDR1 is PRHDT and CDR2 is FYEKMQ (reference sequence). Complete variable domain (other parts from reference TRBV13 and TRBJ2-3): AAGVIQSPRHLIKEKRETATLKCYPIPRHDTVYWYQQGPGQDPQFLISFYEKMQSDKGSIPDRFSAQQFSDYHSELNMSSLELGDSALYFCASSLFHRTYYTDTQYFGPGTRLTVL.

The chain has TRBV19 and TRBJ2-5, with 8 bases that match TRBD2. V was pared by 8 bases and J by 2 bases, with 10 bases of the junction left unmatched. This CDR3 is 15 amino acids long. In germline, CDR1 is LNHDA, CDR2 SQIVND (reference sequence). The CDR3 here is CASGWASGGQETQYF. In DNA, the CDR3 is TGTGCCAGTGGCTGGGCCAGCGGGGGACAAGAGACCCAGTACTTC.